What follows describes a single TCR beta chain. What it binds is unknown. The data were obtained in a study of beta chain features in type 1 diabetes. Regarding the study as a whole: All four CD4+ subsets from Type 1 diabetes patients carried moderately but significantly shorter TCRB CDR3s.

The authors sorted CD4+ naive, central memory, regulatory and stem cell-like memory cells via CD45RO/CCR7/CD25/CD127/CD95/CD27. Per the germline V gene, CDR1 is MNHEY and CDR2 is SMNVEV (reference sequence). V lost 6 bases, J lost 2 bases, and 18 bases lay in between. CDR3 size: 16 residues. Expressed TCRB transcripts were sequenced because the isolated RNA had all been reverse transcribed beforehand. TCRdb keeps only in-frame clones here, not all; method: immunoSEQ multiplex PCR. The data show 400,000 to 500,000 clones, with more than 11% seen just once and 0.035% to 0.04% held by the top ten. This receptor was identified in a man aged 25-45 years in good health. V usage is TRBV27 and J usage is TRBJ2-3; D is tentatively TRBD1 or TRBD2 (7 bases each). Source material: naive CD4+ T cells from blood. CDR3 sequence: CASSPLRGGHTDTQYF. The CDR3 DNA sequence: TGTGCCAGCAGCCCCCTCAGGGGGGGGCACACAGATACGCAGTATTTT.